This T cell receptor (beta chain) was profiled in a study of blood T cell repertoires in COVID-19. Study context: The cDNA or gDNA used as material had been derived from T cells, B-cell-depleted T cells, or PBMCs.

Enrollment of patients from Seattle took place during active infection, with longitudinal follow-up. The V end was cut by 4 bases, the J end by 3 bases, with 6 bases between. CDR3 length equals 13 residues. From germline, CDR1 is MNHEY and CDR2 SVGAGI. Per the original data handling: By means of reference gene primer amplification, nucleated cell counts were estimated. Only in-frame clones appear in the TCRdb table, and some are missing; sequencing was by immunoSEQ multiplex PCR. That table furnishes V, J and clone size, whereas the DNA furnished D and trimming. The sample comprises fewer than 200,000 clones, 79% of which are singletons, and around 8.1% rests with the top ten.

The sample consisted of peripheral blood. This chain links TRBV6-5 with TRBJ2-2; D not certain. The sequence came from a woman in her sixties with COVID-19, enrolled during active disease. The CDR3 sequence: CASSLRHTGELFF. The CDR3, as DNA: TGTGCCAGCAGTTTGCGGCACACCGGGGAGCTGTTTTTT.